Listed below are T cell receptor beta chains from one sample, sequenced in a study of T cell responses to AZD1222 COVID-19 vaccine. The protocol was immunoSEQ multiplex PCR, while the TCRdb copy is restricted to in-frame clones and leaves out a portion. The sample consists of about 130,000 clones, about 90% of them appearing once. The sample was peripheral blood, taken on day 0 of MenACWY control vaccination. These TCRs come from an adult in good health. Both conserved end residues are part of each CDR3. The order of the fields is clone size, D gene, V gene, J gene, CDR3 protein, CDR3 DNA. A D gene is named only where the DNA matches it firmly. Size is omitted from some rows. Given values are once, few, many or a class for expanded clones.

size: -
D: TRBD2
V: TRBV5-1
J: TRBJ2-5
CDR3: CASSIGLAGLKETQYF
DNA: TGCGCCAGCAGCATAGGACTAGCGGGATTAAAAGAGACCCAGTACTTC

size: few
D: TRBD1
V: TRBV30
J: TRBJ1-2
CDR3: CAWKRTGRVSYGYTF
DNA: TGTGCCTGGAAAAGGACAGGCCGAGTCAGCTATGGCTACACCTTC

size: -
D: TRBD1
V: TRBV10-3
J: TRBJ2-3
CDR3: CAIRLGQGTDTQYF
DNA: TGTGCCATCAGGTTGGGACAGGGAACAGATACGCAGTATTTT

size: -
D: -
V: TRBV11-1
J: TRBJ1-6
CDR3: CASSPQRGPPLHF
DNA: TGTGCCAGCAGCCCGCAGAGGGGTCCACCCCTCCACTTT

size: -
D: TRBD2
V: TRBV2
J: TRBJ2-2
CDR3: CASGMGTSTHTGELFF
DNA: TGTGCCAGCGGGATGGGGACTAGCACTCACACCGGGGAGCTGTTTTTT

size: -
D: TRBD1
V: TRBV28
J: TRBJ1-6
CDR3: CASSLRTGGLVSPLHF
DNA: TGTGCCAGCAGTTTACGCACAGGGGGCTTAGTTTCACCCCTCCACTTT

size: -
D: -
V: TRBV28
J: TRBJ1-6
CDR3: CASSLVAAGQSYNSPLHF
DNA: TGTGCCAGCAGTTTGGTAGCGGCAGGGCAGTCCTATAATTCACCCCTCCACTTT

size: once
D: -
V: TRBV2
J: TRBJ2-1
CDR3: CASNFRALYNEQFF
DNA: TGTGCCAGCAATTTCCGGGCCCTTTACAATGAGCAGTTCTTC

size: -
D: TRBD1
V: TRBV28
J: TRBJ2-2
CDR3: CASSLGDRVLGNTGELFF
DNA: TGTGCCAGCAGTTTAGGGGACAGGGTTTTAGGGAACACCGGGGAGCTGTTTTTT

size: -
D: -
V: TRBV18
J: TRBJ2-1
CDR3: CASSHGTEPLEQFF
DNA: TGTGCCAGCTCACACGGGACGGAGCCCCTAGAGCAGTTCTTC

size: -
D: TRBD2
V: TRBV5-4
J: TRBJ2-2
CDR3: CASSLKLAANTGELFF
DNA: TGTGCCAGCAGTCTAAAACTAGCGGCGAACACCGGGGAGCTGTTTTTT

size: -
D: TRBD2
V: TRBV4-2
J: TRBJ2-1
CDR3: CASSQEAGGPNNEQFF
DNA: TGTGCCAGCAGCCAAGAAGCGGGAGGGCCGAACAATGAGCAGTTCTTC

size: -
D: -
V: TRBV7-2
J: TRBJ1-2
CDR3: CASSLDQGIGGYTF
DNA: TGTGCCAGCAGCTTAGATCAGGGTATAGGGGGCTACACCTTC

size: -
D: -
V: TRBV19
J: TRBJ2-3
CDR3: CASTRGGSTDTQYF
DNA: TGTGCCAGTACCCGAGGGGGTAGCACAGATACGCAGTATTTT

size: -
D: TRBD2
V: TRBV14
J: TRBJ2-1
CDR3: CASSQTGTSGSGFF
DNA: TGTGCCAGCAGCCAAACCGGGACTAGCGGGAGTGGGTTCTTC